This T cell receptor (beta chain) was found in a study of blood T cell repertoires in COVID-19. At the level of the study: COVID-19 samples collected from the United States, Italy and Spain covered acute and convalescent phases. From T cells, B-cell-depleted T cells, or PBMCs came the material, which was cDNA or gDNA.

Original processing methods: Estimates of nucleated cell counts were drawn from the amplification of reference gene primers. Generated by immunoSEQ multiplex PCR, the TCRdb table keeps only in-frame clones and is missing some. That table furnishes V, J and clone size, whereas the DNA furnished D and trimming. The sample contains about 73,000 clones, 80% to 90% of which appear only once. CDR1 SGHDT and CDR2 YYEEEE come from the germline V gene. CDR3 length equals 15 residues. Unmatched junction bases numbered 5, after V lost 0 bases and J lost 4 bases. The source material was peripheral blood. The chain has TRBV5-6 and TRBJ1-1; 8 bases line up with TRBD1. The clonotype originates from a woman aged 70-85 years with acute or convalescent COVID-19. The CDR3 DNA reads TGTGCCAGCAGCTTGGGACAGGGGAGTTTCACTGAAGCTTTCTTT. The encoded protein is CASSLGQGSFTEAFF.